The clone carrying this T cell receptor (beta chain) has just a few counts. Its antigen is still unknown. For the second PCR, which ran for 7 to 11 cycles, a sample-barcoded 5' primer and a J-beta primer mix were used. Sequencing yielded, for each sample, at least 3 million paired-end reads carrying CDR3. TCRdb recomputed calls from the 5' RACE reads with MiXCR, one row per CDR3 protein. The sample gives 650,000 to 1,000,000 distinct CDR3 sequences, approximately 35% of which show up once; approximately 12% is in the top ten. This sample was included in a study of blood T cells in healthy people across ages. Whole-study results and caveats: Fewer expanded clones and more diversity marked long-lived versus aged donors.

With 3 bases removed from V and 8 bases from J, the gap between germline ends came to 14 bases. The CDR3 loop spans 13 amino acids. Germline assignment: CDR1 DFQATT and CDR2 SNEGSKA (reference sequence). The clonotype was recovered from a man aged 18 to 35 in good health. Specimen: blood. The rearrangement uses TRBV20-1 and TRBJ2-1; D gene unclear. The CDR3 DNA sequence: TGCAGTGCTAGGGCCCGGGCCGGAGATGAGCAGTTCTTC. It yields the protein CSARARAGDEQFF.